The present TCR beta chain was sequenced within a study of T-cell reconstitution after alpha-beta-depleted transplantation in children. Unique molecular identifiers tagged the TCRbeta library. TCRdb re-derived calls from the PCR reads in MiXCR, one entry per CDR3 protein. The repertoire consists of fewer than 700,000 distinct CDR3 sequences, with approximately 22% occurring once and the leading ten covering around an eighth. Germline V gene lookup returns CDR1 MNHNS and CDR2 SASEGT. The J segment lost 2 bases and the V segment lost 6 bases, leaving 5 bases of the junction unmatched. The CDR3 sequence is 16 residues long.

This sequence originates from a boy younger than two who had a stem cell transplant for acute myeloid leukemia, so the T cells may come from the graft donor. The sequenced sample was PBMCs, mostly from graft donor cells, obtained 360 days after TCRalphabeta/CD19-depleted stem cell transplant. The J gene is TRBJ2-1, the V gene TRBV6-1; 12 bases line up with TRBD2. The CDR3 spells CASSRLAGDPYNEQFF. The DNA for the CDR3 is TGTGCCAGCAGCAGACTAGCGGGGGACCCCTACAATGAGCAGTTCTTC.